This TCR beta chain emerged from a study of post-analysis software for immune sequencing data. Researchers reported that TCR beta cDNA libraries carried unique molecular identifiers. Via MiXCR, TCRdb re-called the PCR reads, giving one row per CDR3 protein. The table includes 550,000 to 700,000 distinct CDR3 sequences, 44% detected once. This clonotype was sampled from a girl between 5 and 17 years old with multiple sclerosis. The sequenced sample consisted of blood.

In nucleotides, the CDR3 is TGTGCCAGCAGCCAAGCAAGTGGGGGGATCGAGCAGTACTTC. This sequence encodes CASSQASGGIEQYF. This rearrangement joins TRBV7-4 to TRBJ2-7, with D possibly matching TRBD2 (6 bases). The V and J ends lost 5 bases and 6 bases respectively, with 17 bases between them. CDR1 and CDR2 from the germline V gene are SGHVT and SQSDAQ. This CDR3 comprises 14 residues.